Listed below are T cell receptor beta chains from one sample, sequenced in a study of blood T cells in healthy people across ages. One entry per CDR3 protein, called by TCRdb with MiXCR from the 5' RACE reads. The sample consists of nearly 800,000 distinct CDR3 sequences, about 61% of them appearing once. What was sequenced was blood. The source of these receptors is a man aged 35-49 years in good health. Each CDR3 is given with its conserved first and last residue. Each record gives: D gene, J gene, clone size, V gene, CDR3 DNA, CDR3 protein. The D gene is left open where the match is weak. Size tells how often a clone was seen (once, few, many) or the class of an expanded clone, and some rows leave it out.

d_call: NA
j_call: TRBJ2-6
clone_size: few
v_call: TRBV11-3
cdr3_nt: TGTGCCAGCAGCTCCGGTACAGACTCTGGGGCCAACGTCCTGACTTTC
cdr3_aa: CASSSGTDSGANVLTF

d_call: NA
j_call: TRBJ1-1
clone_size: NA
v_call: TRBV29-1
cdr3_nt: TGCAGCGTTGCGAACAGACTGAACACTGAAGCTTTCTTT
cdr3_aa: CSVANRLNTEAFF

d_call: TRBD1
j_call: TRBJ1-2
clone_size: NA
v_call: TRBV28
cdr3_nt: TGTGCCAGCATCAGGGGGCCAGATGGCTACACCTTC
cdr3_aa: CASIRGPDGYTF

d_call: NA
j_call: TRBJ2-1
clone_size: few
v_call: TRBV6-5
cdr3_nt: TGTGCCAGCAGTACTGGGGCGGGGACCTACAATGAGCAGTTCTTC
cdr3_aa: CASSTGAGTYNEQFF

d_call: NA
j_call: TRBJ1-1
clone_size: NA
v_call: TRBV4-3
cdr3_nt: TGCGCCAGCAGCCCCCAACGGGGGCTCATGAACACTGAAGCTTTCTTT
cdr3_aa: CASSPQRGLMNTEAFF

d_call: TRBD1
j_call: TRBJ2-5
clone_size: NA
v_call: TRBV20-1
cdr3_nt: TGCAGTGGCTCGACAGGGGGCGGCGAGACCCAGTACTTC
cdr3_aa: CSGSTGGGETQYF

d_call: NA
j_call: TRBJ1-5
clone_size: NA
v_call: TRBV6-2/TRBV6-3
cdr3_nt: TGTGCCAGCAGTTATCAGGTGCCGTATAGCAATCAGCCCCAGCATTTT
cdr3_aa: CASSYQVPYSNQPQHF

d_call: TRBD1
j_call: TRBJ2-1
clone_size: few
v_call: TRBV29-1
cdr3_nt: TGCAGCGTTGAGTGGACAGGGATTTTCAATGAGCAGTTCTTC
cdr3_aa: CSVEWTGIFNEQFF

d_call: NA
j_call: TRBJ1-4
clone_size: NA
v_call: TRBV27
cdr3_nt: TGTGCCAGCAGCCCCGGGACATATAATGAAAAACTGTTTTTT
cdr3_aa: CASSPGTYNEKLFF

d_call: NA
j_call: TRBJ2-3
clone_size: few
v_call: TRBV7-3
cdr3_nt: TGTGCCAGCAGCTTAATTGCTGGAGGGGATACGCAGTATTTT
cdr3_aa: CASSLIAGGDTQYF

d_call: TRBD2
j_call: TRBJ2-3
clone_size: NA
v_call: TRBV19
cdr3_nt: TGTGCCAGTAGCCGCGGGGGGCTACGCACAGATACGCAGTATTTT
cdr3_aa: CASSRGGLRTDTQYF

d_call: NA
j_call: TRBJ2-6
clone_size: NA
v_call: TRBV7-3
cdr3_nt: TGTGCCAGCAGCGTTACAGTAGGGGCCGGTGGGGCCAACGTCCTGACTTTC
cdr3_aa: CASSVTVGAGGANVLTF

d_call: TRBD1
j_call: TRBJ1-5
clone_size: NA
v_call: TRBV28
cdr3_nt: TGTGCCGTAGCTGGCCTCGGGACAGCCTTCGACAGCTCCGGTCAGCCCCAGCATTTT
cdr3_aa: CAVAGLGTAFDSSGQPQHF

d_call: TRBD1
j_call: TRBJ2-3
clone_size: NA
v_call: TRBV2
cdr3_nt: TGTGCCAGCCTCCAGGGGGCTATGGATACGCAGTATTTT
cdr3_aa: CASLQGAMDTQYF

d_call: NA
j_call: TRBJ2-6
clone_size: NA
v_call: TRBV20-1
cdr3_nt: TGCAGTGCCCTGAAGGACAGCCCCTCTGGGGCCAACGTCCTGACTTTC
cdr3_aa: CSALKDSPSGANVLTF

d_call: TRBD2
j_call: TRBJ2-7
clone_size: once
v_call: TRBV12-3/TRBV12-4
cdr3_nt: TGTGCCAGTGAGTTAGCGGGAGGTGCTGCCGAGCAGTACTTC
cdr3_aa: CASELAGGAAEQYF

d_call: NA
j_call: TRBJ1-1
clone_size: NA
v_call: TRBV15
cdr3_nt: TGTGCCACCAGCAGCGGTTTCGAGGGGGGGAACACTGAGGCTTTCTTT
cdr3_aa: CATSSGFEGGNTEAFF

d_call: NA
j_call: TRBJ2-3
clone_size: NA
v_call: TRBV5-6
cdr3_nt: TGTGCCAGCAGCTCCGGACTAGATACGCAGTATTTT
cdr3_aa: CASSSGLDTQYF

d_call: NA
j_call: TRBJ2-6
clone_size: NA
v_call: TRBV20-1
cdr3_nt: TGCAGTGCTACCCGACGAGAGGCTGGGGCCAACGTCCTGACTTTC
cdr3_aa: CSATRREAGANVLTF

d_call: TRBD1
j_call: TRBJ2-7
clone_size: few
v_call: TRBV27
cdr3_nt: TGTGCCAGCAGAGTAGGGGACAGGCGAGGCTACGAGCAGTACTTC
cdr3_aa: CASRVGDRRGYEQYF

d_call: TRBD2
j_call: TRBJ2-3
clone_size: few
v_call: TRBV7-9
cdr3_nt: TGTGCCAGTAGCTTAACTAGCGGGGTCACAGATACGCAGTATTTT
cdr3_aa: CASSLTSGVTDTQYF

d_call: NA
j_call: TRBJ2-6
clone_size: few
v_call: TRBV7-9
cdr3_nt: TGTGCCAGCACCGACGGGAGCTCTGGGGCCAACGTCCTGACTTTC
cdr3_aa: CASTDGSSGANVLTF

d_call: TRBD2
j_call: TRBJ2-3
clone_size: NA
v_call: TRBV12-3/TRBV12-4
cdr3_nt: TGTGCCAGCAGCCCGGGACTAGAGGCAGATACGCAGTATTTT
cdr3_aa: CASSPGLEADTQYF

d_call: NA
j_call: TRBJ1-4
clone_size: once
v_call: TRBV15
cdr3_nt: TGTGCCACGGCACTCCGGGGGAGTAGTGAAAAACTGTTTTTT
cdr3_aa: CATALRGSSEKLFF